This TCR beta chain derives from a study of OX40 agonist ivuxolimab in advanced cancers. Study-level information: A history of anti-PD-1, anti-PD-L1 or anti-CTLA-4 therapy was acceptable, and over 35% had some. Overall study results and limits: Clonal expansion in partial responders at 0.1-3.0 mg/kg ranked among the lowest. Circulating CD4+ and CD8+ T cells showed clonal expansion by week 6 at 0.1 to 3.0 mg/kg.

The CDR3 totals 12 residues. Germline loops: CDR1 MDHEN, CDR2 SYDVKM. With 5 bases removed from V and 6 bases from J, the gap between germline ends came to 11 bases. Using immunoSEQ multiplex PCR, the repertoire was profiled, and TCRdb retains in-frame clones only, with some absent. Of around 45,000 clones detected, roughly three quarters appear once; the ten largest clones hold around 2.5%. Of note for this clone: Its target is not known.

The rearrangement uses TRBV28 and TRBJ2-7; a weak D match, TRBD2 (5 bases). The sequencing here drew on CD4+ or CD8+ T cells sorted from blood, taken in a trial of the OX40 agonist ivuxolimab. This TCR was recovered from an adult with an advanced solid tumor such as melanoma, head and neck, liver or kidney cancer. CDR3 protein: CASSRRAGEQYF. The CDR3 DNA sequence: TGTGCCAGCAGTCGCCGGGCGGGCGAGCAGTACTTC.